What follows is one T cell receptor (beta chain) and its context. These data originate in a study of monozygotic twins with inflammatory bowel disease. Someone took a roughly 2.5 ml blood sample from each of the donors. Germline V lookup: CDR1 GTSNPN, CDR2 SVGIG (reference sequence). This CDR3 is built from 12 residues. Using the 5' RACE reads, TCRdb records one entry per CDR3 protein without DNA. The sample table sets out approximately 400,000 distinct CDR3 sequences. The receptor was isolated from a human donor with ulcerative colitis or Crohn's disease, or a healthy co-twin of an affected twin (not recorded which). The V gene is TRBV30, the J gene TRBJ2-3. The sample consisted of blood. The CDR3 is CAWSVGADTQYF.